The 24 T cell receptor beta chains below were found in one sample sequenced in a study of blood T cells in healthy people across ages. PCR was performed a second time for about 7 to 12 cycles using a sample-barcoded 5' primer and a J-beta primer mix. TCRdb re-derived calls from the 5' RACE reads in MiXCR, one entry per CDR3 protein. The sample yields around 800,000 distinct CDR3 sequences, around 62% seen once. Sequenced input: blood. The receptors come from a man aged 30 to 45 in good health.

This clonotype has a handful of counts. This sequence joins TRBV20-1 and TRBJ1-2; 8 bases match TRBD1. CDR3 length: 15 amino acids. The junction had 13 bases not matched to a gene; V was cut back by 2 bases and J by 8 bases. Looked up from germline, CDR1 is DFQATT and CDR2 is SNEGSKA (reference sequence). For the CDR3, the DNA is TGCAGTGCTAGACCAGGGGGCAATAACGTCTACGGCTACACCTTC. Translating it yields CSARPGGNNVYGYTF.

V gene TRBV6-2 or TRBV6-3 combines with J gene TRBJ1-5; D is possibly TRBD1 (5 bases). In germline, CDR1 is MNHEY, CDR2 SVGEGT. The CDR3 has 16 amino acids. Trimming cost V 5 bases and J 5 bases, with 19 bases left between them. CDR3 in DNA: TGTGCCAGCAGTCCGTCAGGGCTGGGAGGGTATCAGCCCCAGCATTTT. Its protein is CASSPSGLGGYQPQHF.

This clonotype is a singleton in its sample. This rearrangement joins TRBV7-2 to TRBJ2-7; 12 bases line up with TRBD2. Matching the DNA end better, TRBJ2-5 makes the J call doubtful. The CDR3 has 15 amino acids. The germline gives CDR1 SGHTA, CDR2 FQGNSA. CDR3 residues: CASSARTSGAGTQYF. DNA of the CDR3: TGTGCCAGCAGCGCCCGGACTAGCGGGGCAGGGACCCAGTACTTC.

This clonotype has only a few counts. The chain combines TRBV7-2 with TRBJ2-7; D is tentatively TRBD1 or TRBD2 (5 bases each). V dropped 5 bases and J dropped 2 bases, with 22 bases sitting between them. This CDR3 region has 17 residues. CDR1 and CDR2 (germline): SGHTA, FQGNSA. In DNA form, the CDR3 reads TGTGCCAGCAGCCGAAGGAGTTGGGACCGACCTCCCTACGAGCAGTACTTC. It encodes CASSRRSWDRPPYEQYF.

This clonotype was seen more than once but under ten times. The J gene is TRBJ2-4, the V gene TRBV5-1; 9 bases map to TRBD1. The DNA end is more similar to TRBJ2-7, so the J call may be wrong. Germline values: CDR1 SGHRS, CDR2 YFSETQ. This CDR3 spans 14 amino acids. The CDR3 DNA is TGCGCCAGCAGCTTGAAACAGGGGGCGGACGAGCAGTACTTC. Its protein product is CASSLKQGADEQYF.

This clonotype was recorded only once. The V gene is TRBV10-3, the J gene TRBJ1-4; D might be TRBD1 (5 bases). V was pared by 3 bases and J by 3 bases, with 5 bases between. CDR1 and CDR2 (germline): ENHRY, SYGVKD. The CDR3 sequence is 13 residues long. The CDR3 DNA reads TGTGCCATCAGTGAAGGGGCTAATGAAAAACTGTTTTTT. The encoded protein is CAISEGANEKLFF.

The chain is built from TRBV12-3 or TRBV12-4 and TRBJ2-7, with D maybe TRBD2 (5 bases). This CDR3 has 18 residues. The V end lost 2 bases, the J end lost 1 base, and 21 bases lay between the germline ends. The CDR3, as DNA: TGTGCCAGCAGTTTATCCCTGGGCCGTTACGGGGTATCCTACGAGCAGTACTTC. Its translation is CASSLSLGRYGVSYEQYF.

The chain links TRBV29-1 to TRBJ1-1; D unclear. V was trimmed by 5 bases and J by 3 bases, leaving 16 bases between them. CDR1 is SQVTM and CDR2 is ANQGSEA in the germline V gene. The CDR3 is 14 amino acids. The chain's CDR3 is CSVPPRVWDTEAFF. The CDR3 DNA sequence: TGCAGCGTTCCCCCTAGGGTATGGGACACTGAAGCTTTCTTT. The full variable domain, completed using reference TRBV29-1 and TRBJ1-1, is SAVISQKPSRDICQRGTSLTIQCQVDSQVTMMFWYRQQPGQSLTLIATANQGSEATYESGFVIDKFPISRPNLTFSTLTVSNMSPEDSSIYLCSVPPRVWDTEAFFGQGTRLTVV.

This chain connects TRBV11-2 to TRBJ2-1; 8 nucleotides agree with TRBD2. The V and J ends lost 5 bases and 14 bases, in that order; junction bases with no gene match: 11. The CDR3 covers 13 residues. Germline CDR1 is SGHAT and CDR2 is FQNNGV. The CDR3 DNA sequence: TGTGCCAGCAGCGTAGTGGGTAGCGGGGAAAAGTTCTTC. Its protein is CASSVVGSGEKFF.

This clonotype showed up many times. The chain links TRBV15 to TRBJ2-1, with D possibly being TRBD2 (5 bases). The length of the CDR3 is 12 residues. CDR1 is LNHNV, CDR2 YYDKDF, per germline (reference sequence). V was shortened by 1 base and J by 8 bases, with 6 bases between the two germline ends. In DNA form, the CDR3 reads TGTGCCACCAGCAGAGGAGGGCATGAGCAGTTCTTC. It codes for CATSRGGHEQFF.

This chain uses TRBV4-3 with TRBJ2-3; TRBD2 matches 14 bases. The V gene end was trimmed by 1 base and the J gene end by 7 bases; junction bases not matched to a gene: 4. This CDR3 is 16 amino acids long. Germline V lookup: CDR1 LGHNA, CDR2 YSLEER. The CDR3 DNA reads as TGCGCCAGCAGCCAAGGACTAGCGGGGGGGCAGCATACGCAGTATTTT. Amino acids: CASSQGLAGGQHTQYF.

This sequence joins TRBV12-3 or TRBV12-4 and TRBJ1-5; 9 nucleotides line up with TRBD1. This CDR3 is built from 18 residues. V was clipped by 5 bases and J by 0 bases; unmatched bases: 11. The CDR3 loop is CASSPGQGFTVSNQPQHF. The DNA for the CDR3 is TGTGCCAGCAGTCCGGGACAGGGTTTTACGGTTAGCAATCAGCCCCAGCATTTT.

This clonotype was seen once. The J gene is TRBJ2-3, the V gene TRBV10-3, with 9 nucleotides matching TRBD2. The CDR3 is 13 amino acids. Per germline, CDR1 ENHRY and CDR2 SYGVKD. The J segment lost 3 bases and the V segment lost 8 bases, leaving 3 bases of the junction unmatched. CDR3 bases: TGTGCCATCTCTAGCGGGGTTACAGATACGCAGTATTTT. Translated: CAISSGVTDTQYF.

The V call is TRBV24-1, the J call TRBJ2-7; 9 bases match TRBD1. The CDR3 sequence is 14 residues long. CDR1 and CDR2 (germline): KGHDR, SFDVKD. With V trimmed by 4 bases and J by 5 bases, 5 bases remained unmatched. The CDR3 reads CATSDTGGLDEQYF. The CDR3 coding sequence is TGTGCCACCAGTGACACAGGGGGCCTGGACGAGCAGTACTTC.

This clonotype was detected once. The J gene is TRBJ1-4, the V gene TRBV4-3; no reliable D call. The V and J ends lost 0 bases and 10 bases respectively, with 12 bases between them. Germline-derived CDR1 and CDR2 are LGHNA and YSLEER. CDR3 length equals 14 residues. The CDR3 is CASSQEAQDGKLFF. CDR3 DNA: TGCGCCAGCAGCCAAGAGGCGCAAGACGGAAAACTGTTTTTT.

The gene calls are TRBV18 and TRBJ2-1, with D unclear. The CDR3 runs 14 residues. CDR1 KGHSH and CDR2 LQKENI come from the germline V gene. V was pared by 0 bases and J by 13 bases, with 16 bases between. The CDR3 DNA follows: TGTGCCAGCTCACCACCGGGCACCGTATTCATACAGTTCTTC. Translated: CASSPPGTVFIQFF.

The CDR3 protein is CASSLDGQSTYEQYF. CDR3 nucleotide sequence: TGTGCCAGCAGCTTAGACGGACAGTCAACCTACGAGCAGTACTTC. The rearrangement uses TRBV7-2 and TRBJ2-7; D may be TRBD1 (6 bases). Germline loops: CDR1 SGHTA, CDR2 FQGNSA. The length of the CDR3 is 15 residues. Trimming cost V 1 base and J 2 bases, with 12 bases left between them. Based on the CDR3 plus reference TRBV7-2 and TRBJ2-7, the full variable domain is GAGVSQSPSNKVTEKGKDVELRCDPISGHTALYWYRQSLGQGLEFLIYFQGNSAPDKSGLPSDRFSAERTGGSVSTLTIQRTQQEDSAVYLCASSLDGQSTYEQYFGPGTRLTVT.

As for this clonotype: One end of the junction is discordant with germline, which a read error may explain. The chain combines TRBV2 with TRBJ2-1, with 7 bases aligning to TRBD1. The CDR3 is 14 amino acids. Looked up from germline, CDR1 is SNHLY and CDR2 is FYNNEI. CDR3 sequence reads: CAGSEQGSYNEQFF. CDR3 bases: TGTGCCGGCAGTGAACAGGGGTCCTACAATGAGCAGTTCTTC.

This clonotype came up a few times. The chain joins TRBV13 to TRBJ2-3; 8 bases are a match to TRBD1. V was pared by 5 bases and J by 5 bases, with 9 bases of the junction left unmatched. CDR1 is PRHDT, CDR2 FYEKMQ, per germline (reference sequence). This CDR3 contains 15 residues. The CDR3 nucleotides are TGTGCCAGCAGCCTCTGGCAGGGGGCAAAAGATACGCAGTATTTT. This codes for CASSLWQGAKDTQYF.

This sequence joins TRBV25-1 and TRBJ1-5; D ambiguous. The germline CDR1 and CDR2 sequences are MGHDK and SYGVNS. This CDR3 has 14 residues. V lost 3 bases and J lost 1, with 7 bases in between. The CDR3: CASSDFGSNQPQHF. The CDR3 coding sequence is TGTGCCAGCAGTGATTTCGGGAGCAATCAGCCCCAGCATTTT.

Concerning this clonotype itself: One end of the junction varies from germline; a read error may be responsible. V gene TRBV6-5 combines with J gene TRBJ2-7; D may be TRBD2 (6 bases). There are 14 residues in the CDR3. Germline V gene lookup returns CDR1 MNHEY and CDR2 SVGAGI. The CDR3 bases are TGCGCCAGCAGTTACGCCCCTGGAGGGTACGAGCAGTACTTC. It is translated as CASSYAPGGYEQYF.

Here the CDR3 DNA reads TGCAGTGCGGCGGGACAGGGGGCCGTCAATGAGCAGTTCTTC. Protein: CSAAGQGAVNEQFF. The genes are TRBV20-1 and TRBJ2-1; TRBD1 matches at 12 bases. This CDR3 spans 14 amino acids. V was pared by 6 bases and J by 6 bases, with 6 bases of the junction left unmatched. Looked up from germline, CDR1 is DFQATT and CDR2 is SNEGSKA (reference sequence).

This clonotype has a handful of counts. The chain combines TRBV10-3 with TRBJ1-2, with 9 positions matching TRBD1. Germline V lookup: CDR1 ENHRY, CDR2 SYGVKD. With V trimmed by 3 bases and J by 2 bases, 7 bases remained unmatched. The CDR3 length is 16 residues. CDR3 coding DNA: TGTGCCATCAGTGATACCACGGGACAGGGCAACTATGGCTACACCTTC. It specifies CAISDTTGQGNYGYTF.

V usage is TRBV29-1 and J usage is TRBJ2-3, with 10 positions matching TRBD2. Trimming cost V 4 bases and J 2 bases; bases outside gene matches: 6. The CDR3 spans 15 residues. Germline assignment: CDR1 SQVTM and CDR2 ANQGSEA. CDR3 nucleotides: TGCAGCGTTGTTCTAGCGGGAGATTACACAGATACGCAGTATTTT. Translation gives CSVVLAGDYTDTQYF.